Below, one T cell receptor (beta chain) is given with its context. Its ends do not fully match the called genes, so a read error is possible. The data belong to a study of early T cells in non-severe SARS-CoV-2 infection. TCRdb called the 5' RACE reads again in MiXCR, with one record for every CDR3 protein. The data contain around 19,000 distinct CDR3 sequences, around 5.9% of them singletons. The CDR3 spans 13 residues. The origin of this receptor is an adult who was a healthcare worker with PCR-confirmed SARS-CoV-2 infection or an uninfected control (not recorded which). Sequencing was performed on whole blood. This sequence joins TRBV12-3 or TRBV12-4 and TRBJ1-2; D is undetermined. CDR3 sequence: CASSVGINHGYTF. As DNA, the CDR3 is TGTGCCAGCAGTGTCGGGATTAACCATGGCTACACCTTC.